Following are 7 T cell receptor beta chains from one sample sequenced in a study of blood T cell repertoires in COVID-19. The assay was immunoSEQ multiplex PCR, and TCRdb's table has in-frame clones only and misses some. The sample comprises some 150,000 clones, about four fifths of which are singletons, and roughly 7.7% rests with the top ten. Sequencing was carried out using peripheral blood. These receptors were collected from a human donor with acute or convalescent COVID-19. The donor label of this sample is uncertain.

Here the CDR3 DNA reads TGTGCCAGCAGCCCCCGGGACAGGGATGGCTACACCTTC. This translates into CASSPRDRDGYTF. The V and J genes are TRBV6-5 and TRBJ1-2; TRBD1 aligns across 9 bases. V was pared by 6 bases and J by 6 bases, with 5 bases of the junction left unmatched. The germline V gene encodes CDR1 MNHEY and CDR2 SVGAGI. The CDR3 is 13 amino acids.

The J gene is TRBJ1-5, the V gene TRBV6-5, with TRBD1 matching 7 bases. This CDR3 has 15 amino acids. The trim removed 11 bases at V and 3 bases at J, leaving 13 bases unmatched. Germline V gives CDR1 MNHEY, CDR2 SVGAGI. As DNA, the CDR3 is TGTGCCGCTTGGGACAGTTCGATCTTCAATCAGCCCCAGCATTTT. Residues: CAAWDSSIFNQPQHF.

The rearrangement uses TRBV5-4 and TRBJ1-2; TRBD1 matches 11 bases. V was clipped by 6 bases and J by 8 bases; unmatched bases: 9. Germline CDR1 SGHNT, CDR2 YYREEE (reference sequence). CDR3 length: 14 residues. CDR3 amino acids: CASNQDRGPWGYTF. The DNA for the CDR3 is TGTGCCAGCAACCAGGACAGGGGGCCGTGGGGCTACACCTTC.

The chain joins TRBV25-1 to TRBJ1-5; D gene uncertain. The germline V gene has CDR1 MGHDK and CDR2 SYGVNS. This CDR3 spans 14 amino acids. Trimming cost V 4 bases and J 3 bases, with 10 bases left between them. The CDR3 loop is CASSVRGYNQPQHF. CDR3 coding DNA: TGTGCCAGCAGTGTACGGGGATACAATCAGCCCCAGCATTTT.

For the CDR3, the DNA is TGTGCCAGCAGCCAAGGAGGCTCTGGAAACACCATATATTTT. The encoded protein is CASSQGGSGNTIYF. The chain has TRBV3-1 (or the pseudogene TRBV3-2) and TRBJ1-3, with unresolved D. The germline V gene has CDR1 LGHDT and CDR2 YNNKEL (reference sequence). The V end was cut by 1 base, the J end by 0 bases, with 4 bases between. The length of the CDR3 is 14 residues.

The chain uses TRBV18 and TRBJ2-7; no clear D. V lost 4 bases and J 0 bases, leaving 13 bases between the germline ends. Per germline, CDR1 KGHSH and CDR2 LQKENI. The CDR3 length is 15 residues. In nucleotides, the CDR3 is TGTGCCAGCTCACTCGGCGGCGGAAGCTCCTACGAGCAGTACTTC. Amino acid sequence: CASSLGGGSSYEQYF.

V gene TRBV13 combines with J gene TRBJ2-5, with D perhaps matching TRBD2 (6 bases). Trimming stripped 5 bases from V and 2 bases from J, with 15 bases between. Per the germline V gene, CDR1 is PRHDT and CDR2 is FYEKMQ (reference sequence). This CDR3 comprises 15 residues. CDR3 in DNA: TGTGCCAGCAGCACCACGGAGGGACGGCAAGAGACCCAGTACTTC. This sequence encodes CASSTTEGRQETQYF.